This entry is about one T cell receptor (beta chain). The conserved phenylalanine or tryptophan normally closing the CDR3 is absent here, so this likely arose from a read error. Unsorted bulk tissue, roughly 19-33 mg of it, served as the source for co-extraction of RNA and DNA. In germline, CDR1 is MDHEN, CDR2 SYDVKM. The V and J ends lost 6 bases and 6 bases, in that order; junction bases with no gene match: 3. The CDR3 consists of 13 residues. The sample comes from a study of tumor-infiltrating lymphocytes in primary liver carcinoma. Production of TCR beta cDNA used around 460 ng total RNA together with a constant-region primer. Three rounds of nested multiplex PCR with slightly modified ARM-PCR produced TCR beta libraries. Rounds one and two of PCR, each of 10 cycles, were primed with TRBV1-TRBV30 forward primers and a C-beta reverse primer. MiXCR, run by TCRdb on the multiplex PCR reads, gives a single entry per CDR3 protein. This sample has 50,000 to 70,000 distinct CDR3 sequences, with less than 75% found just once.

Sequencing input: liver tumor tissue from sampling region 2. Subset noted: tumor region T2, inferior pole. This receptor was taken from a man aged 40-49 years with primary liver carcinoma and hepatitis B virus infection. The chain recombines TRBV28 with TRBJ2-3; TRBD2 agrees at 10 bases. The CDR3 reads CASRETSGDTQYL. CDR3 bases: TGTGCCAGCAGGGAGACTAGCGGGGATACGCAGTATCTT.